The 8 T cell receptor beta chains reported below all come from one sample, sequenced in a study of T cell clones after liver transplantation. Here immunoSEQ multiplex PCR was the method, and the copy in TCRdb shows in-frame clones only, minus some. Of 50,000 or so clones listed, about 69% were seen once; the top ten hold around 10%. The source material was CD4+ T cells from blood, sampled approximately 54 months after liver transplant. The receptors here all came from a human patient who received a liver transplant. Some T cells may have originated in the graft donor.

The J gene is TRBJ1-2, the V gene TRBV4-1; 12 nucleotides line up with TRBD1. The trim removed 1 base at V and 1 base at J, leaving 7 bases unmatched. Per the germline V gene, CDR1 is MGHRA and CDR2 is YSYEKL. This CDR3 region has 18 residues. The CDR3 here is CASSQAGTGGSINYGYTF. In DNA form, the CDR3 reads TGCGCCAGCAGCCAAGCTGGGACAGGGGGCTCGATTAACTATGGCTACACCTTC.

There are a few counts of this clone. V and J are TRBV6-6 and TRBJ1-2; D call uncertain. The CDR3 runs 13 residues. Germline V gene data show CDR1 as MNHNY and CDR2 as SVGAGI (reference sequence). Trimming stripped 6 bases from V and 7 bases from J, with 15 bases between. The CDR3 DNA sequence: TGTGCCAGCAGCTATACGGGAGCAGGTGGCTACACCTTC. It is translated as CASSYTGAGGYTF.

This clone was found a few times. The chain is built from TRBV19 and TRBJ1-1; D gene uncertain. CDR1 is LNHDA, CDR2 SQIVND, per germline (reference sequence). The CDR3 covers 13 residues. Trimming removed 4 bases at V and 3 bases at J, with 9 bases between. As DNA, the CDR3 is TGTGCCAGTAGTAATGGGGTTGACACTGAAGCTTTCTTT. Translation: CASSNGVDTEAFF.

This clone turned up a few times. The chain is built from TRBV30 and TRBJ1-3; TRBD1 might be the D (5 bases). Germline V lookup: CDR1 GTSNPN, CDR2 SVGIG (reference sequence). The CDR3 loop spans 14 amino acids. V gave up 0 bases and J gave up 3 bases, with 9 bases separating them. DNA of the CDR3: TGTGCCTGGAGTGTTTGGGGGGTTGGAAACACCATATATTTT. Amino acid sequence: CAWSVWGVGNTIYF.

A few counts support this clone. This chain uses TRBV28 with TRBJ1-6, with D possibly TRBD1 on 5 matching bases. Germline V gene sequence: CDR1 MDHEN, CDR2 SYDVKM. The CDR3 totals 16 residues. The V end lost 4 bases, the J end lost 8 bases, and 18 bases lay between the germline ends. CDR3 DNA sequence: TGTGCCAGCAGTTCCAATATTGTTAGGGGAGATTCACCCCTCCACTTT. As protein: CASSSNIVRGDSPLHF.

This clone was observed a handful of times. The CDR3 DNA reads TGTGCCAGCGGACCTAACTATGGCTACACCTTC. As protein: CASGPNYGYTF. This rearrangement joins TRBV28 to TRBJ1-2; no reliable D call. Trimming pared 8 bases from V and 0 bases from J, leaving 4 bases between. This CDR3 region has 11 residues. CDR1 and CDR2 from the germline V gene are MDHEN and SYDVKM.

This rearrangement joins TRBV5-8 to TRBJ1-6, with no clear D. From germline, CDR1 is SGHTS and CDR2 YDEGEE. This CDR3 contains 12 residues. Trimming stripped 3 bases from V and 9 bases from J, with 7 bases between. In DNA, the CDR3 is TGTGCCAGCAGCTCTCAAATTTCACCCCTCCACTTT. Amino acid sequence: CASSSQISPLHF. Filled out from reference TRBV5-8 and TRBJ1-6, the complete variable domain reads EAGVTQSPTHLIKTRGQQATLRCSPISGHTSVYWYQQALGLGLQFLLWYDEGEERNRGNFPPRFSGRQFPNYSSELNVNALELEDSALYLCASSSQISPLHFGNGTRLTVT.

The genes are TRBV7-2 and TRBJ2-7; TRBD1 might be the D (5 bases). Germline CDR1 SGHTA, CDR2 FQGNSA. The CDR3 length is 16 residues. V was pared by 1 base and J by 1 base, with 14 bases between. The CDR3 protein is CASSLDTGENSYEQYF. CDR3 bases: TGTGCCAGCAGCTTAGATACAGGAGAGAATTCCTACGAGCAGTACTTC.